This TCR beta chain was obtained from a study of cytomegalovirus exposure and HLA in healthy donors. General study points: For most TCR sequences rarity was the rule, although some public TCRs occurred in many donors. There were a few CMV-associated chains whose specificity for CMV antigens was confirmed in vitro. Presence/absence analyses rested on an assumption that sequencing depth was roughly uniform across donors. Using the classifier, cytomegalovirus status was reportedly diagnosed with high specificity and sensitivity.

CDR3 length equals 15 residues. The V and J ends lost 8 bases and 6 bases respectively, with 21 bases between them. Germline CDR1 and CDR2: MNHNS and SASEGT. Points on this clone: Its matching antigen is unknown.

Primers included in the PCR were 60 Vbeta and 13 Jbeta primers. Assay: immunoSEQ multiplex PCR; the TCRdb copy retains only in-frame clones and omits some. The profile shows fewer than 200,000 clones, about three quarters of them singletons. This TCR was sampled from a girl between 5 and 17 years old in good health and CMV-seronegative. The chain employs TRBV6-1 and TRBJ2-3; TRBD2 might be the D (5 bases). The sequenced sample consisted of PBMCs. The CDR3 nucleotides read TGTGCCAGCCCTAATTTCCCGGGGTCTTCGGATACGCAGTATTTT. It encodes CASPNFPGSSDTQYF.